These T cell receptor beta chains were read from a single sample in a study of blood T cell repertoires in COVID-19. TCRdb's copy holds only in-frame clones and misses some; the assay was immunoSEQ multiplex PCR. The table lists over 200,000 clones, about 85% of them singletons. Sequencing used peripheral blood. The origin of the receptors is a man between 40 and 49 years old with acute or convalescent COVID-19. Each CDR3 is given with its conserved first and last residue. D genes are given only for firm matches. Size values are once, few and many counts, or a class for expanded clones, and some rows have none.

j_call d_call clone_size v_call cdr3_nt cdr3_aa
TRBJ2-7 NA NA TRBV7-9 TGTGCCAGCAGCTTCCAGGACGAGCAGTACTTC CASSFQDEQYF
TRBJ2-1 TRBD2 NA TRBV27 TGTGCCAGCACTCCTTCGGGACTATTACCTTACAATGAGCAGTTCTTC CASTPSGLLPYNEQFF
TRBJ1-2 TRBD1 NA TRBV24-1 TGTGCCACCAGTGACCCCCGGACAGGCCACTATGGCTACACCTTC CATSDPRTGHYGYTF
TRBJ1-1 NA NA TRBV27 TGTGCCAGCAGTTTATCGAGGGCCGTGGGTGAAGCTTTCTTT CASSLSRAVGEAFF
TRBJ2-3 TRBD2 NA TRBV4-1 TGCGCCAGCAGCCAAGAACAACTAGCGGGAACGTCAGATACGCAGTATTTT CASSQEQLAGTSDTQYF
TRBJ2-5 NA NA TRBV6-2/TRBV6-3 TGTGCCAGCAGCCTTACGGAGACAGTGCTCCAAGAGACCCAGTACTTC CASSLTETVLQETQYF
TRBJ2-3 NA NA TRBV19 TGTGCCAGTAGCTTGGGCCTGATATCGCAGTATTTT CASSLGLISQYF
TRBJ2-2 TRBD2 NA TRBV10-3 TGTGCCATCAGTGACCTAACTAGCGGGGCTAACACCGGGGAGCTGTTTTTT CAISDLTSGANTGELFF
TRBJ1-6 TRBD1 NA TRBV7-9 TGTGCCAGCAGCTTAGATCCCGGACAGGGCCCCTCACCCCTCCACTTT CASSLDPGQGPSPLHF
TRBJ2-5 TRBD2 NA TRBV7-6 TGTGCCAGCAGCTTCGAACTAGCGGGGGGGTCCGAGACCCAGTACTTC CASSFELAGGSETQYF
TRBJ2-3 TRBD1 NA TRBV7-8 TGTGCCAGCAGCTTAACAGGGGGCTGGGGAGATACGCAGTATTTT CASSLTGGWGDTQYF
TRBJ1-2 TRBD1 once TRBV30 TGTGCCTGGAGAGGCGGACAGGGGGAAATACATGGCTACACCTTC CAWRGGQGEIHGYTF
TRBJ2-7 NA few TRBV5-6 TGTGCCAGCAGCGGAGGACTTTGGGGTTCGGTTTCCTACGAGCAGTACTTC CASSGGLWGSVSYEQYF
TRBJ1-4 NA few TRBV2 TGTGCCAGCAGTTGGAGGGCAACTAATGAAAAACTGTTTTTT CASSWRATNEKLFF
TRBJ2-5 TRBD2 NA TRBV6-6 TGTGCCACCAGGTTTAGCGGGGGGAATCATGGGACCCAGTACTTC CATRFSGGNHGTQYF
TRBJ1-4 NA NA TRBV7-9 TGTGCCAGCAGTTTCGGACAGCTTAATGAAAAACTGTTTTTT CASSFGQLNEKLFF
TRBJ2-3 NA NA TRBV4-2 TGTGCCAGCAGCCAAGATGAGAGGCCTCCGCTCACAGATACGCAGTATTTT CASSQDERPPLTDTQYF
TRBJ2-1 TRBD2 NA TRBV10-3 TGTGCCATCAGTGAGTCAATTGGACTAGCGTTGGGTAACAATGAGCAGTTCTTC CAISESIGLALGNNEQFF
TRBJ1-1 TRBD1 NA TRBV5-1 TGCGCCAGCAGCCCCAGGACAGGGGGGAACACTGAAGCTTTCTTT CASSPRTGGNTEAFF
TRBJ2-3 TRBD2 NA TRBV5-1 TGCGCCAGCGCAGCGGGGGCCCGCACAGATACGCAGTATTTT CASAAGARTDTQYF
TRBJ2-7 NA few TRBV7-9 TGTGCCAGCAGCTTAGAAGGCAGGGGTTACGAGCAGTACTTC CASSLEGRGYEQYF
TRBJ2-3 TRBD1 NA TRBV18 TGTGCCAGCTCACTCACGACAGGGGATGATACGCAGTATTTT CASSLTTGDDTQYF
TRBJ1-5 NA NA TRBV19 TGTGCCACATCCTCGGGTCAGCCCCAGCATTTT CATSSGQPQHF
TRBJ2-3 TRBD2 NA TRBV4-1 TGCGCCAGCAGCCAAGATCCAGAAAGCGGGGCAGGGGATACGCAGTATTTT CASSQDPESGAGDTQYF
TRBJ2-3 TRBD1 NA TRBV29-1 TGCAGCGGGGACAGGGGCTCATCAGATACGCAGTATTTT CSGDRGSSDTQYF
TRBJ2-4 NA NA TRBV6-2/TRBV6-3 TGTGCCAGCAGTTACCCAGTAATCGACACAGGAAAAAACATTCAGTACTTC CASSYPVIDTGKNIQYF
TRBJ2-5 NA NA TRBV21-1 TGTGCCAGCACCCCCTCGTGCAGGTCTCTCCAAGAGACCCAGTACTTC CASTPSCRSLQETQYF
TRBJ2-5 TRBD1 NA TRBV7-7 TGTGCCAGCAGCTTAAGCGGACAGGGCCAAGAGACCCAGTACTTC CASSLSGQGQETQYF
TRBJ2-5 TRBD1 NA TRBV27 TGTGCCAGCAGTACACGGACAGGGAGAGAGACCCAGTACTTC CASSTRTGRETQYF
TRBJ2-7 NA NA TRBV28 TGTGCCAGCAGTTTTTACGCCGGGGAGCAGTACTTC CASSFYAGEQYF
TRBJ1-3 NA NA TRBV5-1 TGCGCCAGCAGCTCCGATCGAGACACCATATATTTT CASSSDRDTIYF